The 5 T cell receptor beta chains listed next were all sequenced from one sample in a study of control samples from healthy donors and cancer patients. The method was immunoSEQ multiplex PCR; TCRdb's version includes in-frame clones alone and lacks a portion of them. The sample holds some 150,000 clones, around 94% seen once. The sequenced material came from blood. Receptors were obtained from a man between 35 and 55 years old in good health.

This chain connects TRBV2 to TRBJ2-7; 7 bases agree with TRBD2. Germline V gives CDR1 SNHLY, CDR2 FYNNEI. The CDR3 runs 16 residues. V lost 3 bases to trimming and J lost 2 bases; unmatched junction nucleotides: 10. The CDR3 region is CASSDPGLAVPYEQYF. CDR3 nucleotide sequence: TGTGCCAGCAGTGATCCTGGTCTAGCGGTTCCCTACGAGCAGTACTTC.

This clone has a handful of counts. The chain recombines TRBV5-5 with TRBJ2-5; D unresolved. Trimming pared 4 bases from V and 5 bases from J, leaving 6 bases between. Germline-derived CDR1 and CDR2 are SGHKS and YYEKEE (reference sequence). The CDR3 loop spans 11 amino acids. As DNA, the CDR3 is TGTGCCAGCAGCACTGGGGAGACCCAGTACTTC. Its protein product is CASSTGETQYF.

The chain recombines TRBV7-9 with TRBJ1-4, with 9 bases fitting TRBD1. V gave up 1 base and J gave up 8 bases; unmatched junction bases: 5. The CDR3 extends over 15 amino acids. Germline-derived CDR1 and CDR2 are SEHNR and FQNEAQ (reference sequence). The CDR3 DNA follows: TGTGCCAGCAGCTTAGAGGGGACAGGGAAGGAAAAACTGTTTTTT. Residues: CASSLEGTGKEKLFF.

This sequence joins TRBV5-1 and TRBJ2-1, with 10 nucleotides matching TRBD2. The trim removed 4 bases at V and 10 bases at J, leaving 8 bases unmatched. This CDR3 has 14 amino acids. Germline CDR1 is SGHRS and CDR2 is YFSETQ. In DNA, the CDR3 is TGCGCCAGCAGCCTAGTAGCGGGGGGTACGGAGCAGTTCTTC. Its translation is CASSLVAGGTEQFF.

This rearrangement joins TRBV14 to TRBJ2-2, with D possibly matching TRBD1 (7 bases). The CDR3 sequence is 17 residues long. Germline loops: CDR1 SGHDN, CDR2 FVKESK. Trimming shortened V by 0 bases and J by 5 bases, and 16 bases separated the two germline ends. The CDR3: CASSQDLGGGLTGELFF. CDR3 in DNA: TGTGCCAGCAGCCAAGATTTAGGAGGGGGCCTGACCGGGGAGCTGTTTTTT.